This TCR beta chain originates from a study of response to subunit inactivated influenza vaccine. Overall study results and limits: The authors put forward the suggestion that each seasonal influenza vaccination may bring in only a limited number of new T cells.

TCRdb reanalysed the RT-PCR reads using MiXCR and keeps one entry per CDR3 protein. There are about 650,000 distinct CDR3 sequences in the sample; approximately 14% occur only once, and roughly 11% lies in the top ten. The CDR3 is 12 residues long. With 4 bases clipped from V and 8 bases from J, the junction kept 2 bases outside the gene matches. Germline V gene sequence: CDR1 WNHNN, CDR2 SYGVQD (reference sequence). As concerns this clonotype: As yet, its antigen is unknown.

The chain combines TRBV10-1 with TRBJ2-3; the match to TRBD2 covers 8 bases. The receptor was derived from a man aged 45-65 years who received an inactivated influenza vaccine. The sample in question was PBMCs from blood, obtained less than 13 days after vaccination. Here the CDR3 DNA reads TGCGCCAGCAGTGGCCGGGGGGGTACGCAGTATTTT. Its protein product is CASSGRGGTQYF.